The following is a T cell receptor (beta chain) sequence with its context. This clone turned up a few times. No cognate antigen has been identified for it. Base qualities were left out, and no much larger clone turns up one base away. Collaborating institutions collected whole blood in K2EDTA tubes following their own protocols. Collaborator samples were shipped for TCRbeta analysis as frozen whole blood, isolated PBMCs, or DNA extracted from either sample type. TCRbeta CDR3 regions were amplified from genomic DNA using the immunoSEQ Assay, a bias-controlled multiplex PCR. The paper's processing steps were these. Within the assay, amplification of reference gene primers was used to estimate how many nucleated cells each sample contained. To quantify the absolute abundance of each unique TCRbeta CDR3 rearrangement, sequence reads were collapsed and filtered. For each sample, productive Simpson clonality was calculated as the square root of Simpson's diversity index across productive rearrangements. Not all clones reach the TCRdb copy of this immuneACCESS table, which keeps in-frame sequences only. Checked studies attribute under half of the gap to unresolved V genes and leave the rest unexplained. That table is the source of V, J and clone size, and D and trimming were worked out from the DNA. This sample is represented by 270,000 or so clones; approximately 84% of them were singletons. The top ten constitute around 9.2% of the sample.

This record belongs to a study of blood T cell repertoires in COVID-19 (dated by TCRdb to 2018 to 2020). About the investigation overall: Samples from collaborators originated in the United States, Italy and Spain and spanned both the acute and convalescent phases of COVID-19. The prospective study material was composed of cDNA or gDNA derived from T cells, B-cell-depleted T cells, or PBMCs. The dataset comprised deeply sampled blood TCRbeta repertoires from subjects exposed to, actively infected with, or recovered from COVID-19. The repertoires were released in a freely available public database meant as a resource for research on the immune response to SARS-CoV-2. Samples were obtained from the ongoing ImmuneRACE study (first 160 participants) and from 1,000 to 1,500 subjects provided by 6 global collaborators. The sample metadata nearly always contained a de-identified subject ID, COVID-19 status, age in years and sex. HLA class I and class II types, where available, came from metadata supplied by the sample provider rather than from assay-based typing. General conclusions and limits of the study: Clinical and demographic metadata were provided uncurated, with the amount varying by source and participant.

V gives up 4 bases and J gives up 4 bases, and the segment between their germline ends measures 18 bases. Reading from cysteine to phenylalanine, the CDR3 counts 16 amino acids. The DNA shown is the 48-base CDR3, in frame from base 1. The germline V gene sets CDR1 to SGHRS and CDR2 to YFSETQ. This receptor was identified in a human donor in a cohort sampled during active COVID-19. What was sequenced was peripheral blood. In this chain, TRBV5-1 is recombined with TRBJ1-3; possibly the D gene is TRBD1, per 6 matching bases. DNA sequence: TGCGCCAGCAGCGGCGCAGACAGGTTGGCCGGAAACACCATATATTTT. This encodes CASSGADRLAGNTIYF.